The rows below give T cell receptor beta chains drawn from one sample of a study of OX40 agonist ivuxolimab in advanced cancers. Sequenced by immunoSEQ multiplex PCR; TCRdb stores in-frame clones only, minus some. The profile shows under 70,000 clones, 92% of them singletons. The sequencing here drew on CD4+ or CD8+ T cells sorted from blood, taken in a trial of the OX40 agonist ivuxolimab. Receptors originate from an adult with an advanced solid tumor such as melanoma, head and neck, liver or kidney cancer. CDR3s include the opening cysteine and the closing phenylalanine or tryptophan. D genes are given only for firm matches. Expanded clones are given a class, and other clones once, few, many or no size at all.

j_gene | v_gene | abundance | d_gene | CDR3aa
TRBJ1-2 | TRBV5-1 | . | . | CASSLSIGGRDYGYTF
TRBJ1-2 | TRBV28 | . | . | CASSPNTVNYGYTF
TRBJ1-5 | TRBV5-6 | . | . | CASSLDRNYPQHF
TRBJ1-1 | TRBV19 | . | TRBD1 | CASRSRTGFMNTEAFF
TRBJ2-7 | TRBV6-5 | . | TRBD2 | CASSGLAVYEQYF
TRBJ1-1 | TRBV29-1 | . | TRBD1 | CSVDWQGATEAFF
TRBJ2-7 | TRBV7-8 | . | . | CASSLGLRGDEQYF
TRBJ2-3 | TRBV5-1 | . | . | CASSNTDTQYF
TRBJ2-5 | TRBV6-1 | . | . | CASRRNQETQYF
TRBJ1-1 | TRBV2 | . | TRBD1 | CASTETGGSNTEAFF
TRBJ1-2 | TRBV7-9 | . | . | CASSQGTNDGYTF
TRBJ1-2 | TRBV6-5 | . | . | CASSRSEGYTF
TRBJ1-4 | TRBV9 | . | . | CASSVDSSNEKLFF
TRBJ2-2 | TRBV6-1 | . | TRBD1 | CASSDSWGAGGVGNTGELFF
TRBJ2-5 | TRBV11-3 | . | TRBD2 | CASSSQGREGSGETQYF
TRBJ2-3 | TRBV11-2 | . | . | CASSLQTRSDTQYF
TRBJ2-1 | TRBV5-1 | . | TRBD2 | CASSPGTSGSGSEQFF
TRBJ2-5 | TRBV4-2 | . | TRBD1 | CASDQDRGLGTQYF
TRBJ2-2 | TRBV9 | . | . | CASSVALGAGELFF
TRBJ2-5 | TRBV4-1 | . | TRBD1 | CASSLQGGRETQYF
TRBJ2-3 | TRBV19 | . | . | CASSEDYRVDTQYF
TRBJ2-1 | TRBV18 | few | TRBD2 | CASSPIGGGSSYNEQFF
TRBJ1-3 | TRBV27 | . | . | CASPVKFVGNTIYF
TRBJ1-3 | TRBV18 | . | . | CASSPARADSGNTIYF
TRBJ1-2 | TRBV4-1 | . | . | CASSQGIGAHYYGYTF
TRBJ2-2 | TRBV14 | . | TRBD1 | CASSQDRGPGELFF
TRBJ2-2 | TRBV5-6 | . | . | CASSLGLAGNTGELFF
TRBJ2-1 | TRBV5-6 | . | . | CASTTWGRYNEQFF
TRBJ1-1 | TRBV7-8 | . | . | CASSYSVNTEAFF
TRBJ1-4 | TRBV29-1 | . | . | CSANNNEKLFF
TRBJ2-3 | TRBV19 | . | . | CASSPRGGPSTDTQYF
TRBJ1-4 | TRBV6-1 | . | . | CASSEYREKLFF
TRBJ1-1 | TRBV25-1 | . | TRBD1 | CASSWTGLGTEAFF
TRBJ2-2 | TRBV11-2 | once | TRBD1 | CASSLGQTGHTGELFF
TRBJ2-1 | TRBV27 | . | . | CASSGGYPLGEQFF
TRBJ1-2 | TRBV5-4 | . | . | CASSGPGFSYGYTF
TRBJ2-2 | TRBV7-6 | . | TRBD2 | CASSLGLAETGELFF
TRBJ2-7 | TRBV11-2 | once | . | CASSLKMQTQYEQYF
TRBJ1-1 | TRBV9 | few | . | CASSPLQVGNTEAFF
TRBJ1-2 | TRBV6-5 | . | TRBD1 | CASRTGGAGYGYTF
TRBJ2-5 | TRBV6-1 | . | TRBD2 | CASSVRGTGQLAGVLTQYF
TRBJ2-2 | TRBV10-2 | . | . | CASSEIAWGTGELFF
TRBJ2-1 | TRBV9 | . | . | CASSSPSAGGRSYNEQFF
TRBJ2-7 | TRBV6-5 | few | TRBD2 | CASSYGGGPYEQYF
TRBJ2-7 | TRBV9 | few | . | CASSVSHSSYEQYF
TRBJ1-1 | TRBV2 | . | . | CASSLLQRAINTEAFF
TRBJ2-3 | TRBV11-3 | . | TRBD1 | CASSLPQGTDTQYF
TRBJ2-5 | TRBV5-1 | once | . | CASSMQPGLQETQYF
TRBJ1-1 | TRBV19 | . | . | CASKSPGNTEAFF
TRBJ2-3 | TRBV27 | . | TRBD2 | CASTGLAFTDTQYF